These 27 T cell receptor beta chains share one sample of origin, sequenced in a study of regulatory T cells in long-lasting Graves disease. Sample time point: newly diagnosed GD, antithyroid drugs for less than 3 months. Extracted PBMC RNA gave rise to the TCR library. Relying on iRepertoire HTBI primers and Arm-PCR of CDR3 regions, the team built TCR beta libraries. TCRdb reprocessed the multiplex PCR reads via MiXCR and lists one record per CDR3 protein. The data contain about 430,000 distinct CDR3 sequences, 14% to 15% of them singletons. This sample also appeared in a second study, on T cells in Graves' hyperthyroidism and ophthalmopathy.

The source was peripheral blood mononuclear cells (PBMCs), collected at new diagnosis, from a patient treated with antithyroid drugs. These receptors were taken from a woman between 35 and 50 years old with Graves disease.

To note about this clonotype: A read error may be the cause here, since a much bigger clone is one base away. The chain combines TRBV2 with TRBJ2-3; 7 nucleotides match TRBD1. This CDR3 is 14 amino acids long. Trimming removed 6 bases from V and 4 bases from J; junction bases left unmatched: 7. Germline assignment: CDR1 SNHLY and CDR2 FYNNEI. The CDR3 coding sequence is TGTGCCAGCAGCACGACAGGGAACGCAGATACGCAGTATTTT. This codes for CASSTTGNADTQYF.

Concerning this clonotype: Being one base from a much bigger clone, this may be a read error. V usage is TRBV3-1 and J usage is TRBJ1-1; D is ambiguous. Trimming left V 5 bases short and J 5 bases short, with 12 bases between. The CDR3 totals 13 residues. Germline CDR1 and CDR2: LGHDT and YNNKEL (reference sequence). The CDR3 bases are TGTGCCAGCAGCTCACAGATAGAGACTGAAGCTTTCTTT. Its protein is CASSSQIETEAFF.

Worth noting for this clonotype: A much larger clone lies a single base off, so this may be a read error. The conserved phenylalanine or tryptophan normally closing the CDR3 is absent here, so this likely arose from a read error. This chain links TRBV12-3 or TRBV12-4 with TRBJ2-2, with TRBD1 identical over 9 bases. The CDR3 runs 16 residues. J was trimmed by 7 bases and V by 5 bases; bases with no gene match: 11. The CDR3 loop reads CASSPDNRGRLGELFL. The CDR3 DNA is TGTGCCAGCAGTCCCGACAACAGGGGGCGCCTCGGGGAGCTGTTTCTT.

This clonotype came up many times. V usage is TRBV12-3 or TRBV12-4 and J usage is TRBJ1-5, with D perhaps matching TRBD1 (6 bases). The V end was cut by 5 bases, the J end by 6 bases, with 23 bases between. There are 17 residues in the CDR3. The CDR3 bases are TGTGCCAGCAGTACTTCCTGGGGCAGGGGAAAGGGTCAGCCCCAGCATTTT. Translating it yields CASSTSWGRGKGQPQHF.

This rearrangement joins TRBV28 to TRBJ2-2, with 7 bases identical to TRBD2. The V gene end was trimmed by 7 bases and the J gene end by 4 bases; junction bases not matched to a gene: 6. Per germline, CDR1 MDHEN and CDR2 SYDVKM. CDR3 size: 14 residues. CDR3 in amino acids: CASTLGRGTGELFF. The CDR3 DNA reads TGTGCCAGCACCCTGGGGAGGGGCACCGGGGAGCTGTTTTTT.

Details on this clonotype: A much more abundant neighbour one base away suggests this may be a read error. V usage is TRBV3-1 and J usage is TRBJ2-7; D is undetermined. The CDR3 runs to 15 residues. The germline V gene has CDR1 LGHDT and CDR2 YNNKEL (reference sequence). The CDR3 loop is CASRQDNNFGYEQYF. DNA for the CDR3: TGTGCCAGCAGGCAAGATAATAACTTCGGCTACGAGCAGTACTTC.

In its sample, this clonotype was seen a few times. The chain joins TRBV27 to TRBJ1-1, with TRBD1 matching 7 bases. The CDR3 has 14 amino acids. Per germline, CDR1 MNHEY and CDR2 SMNVEV (reference sequence). The V segment lost 4 bases and the J segment 4 bases; nucleotides outside the gene matches: 6. The CDR3 here is CASSSTGVVTEAFF. The DNA of the CDR3 is TGTGCCAGCAGTTCCACAGGGGTCGTCACTGAAGCTTTCTTT.

The table lists this clonotype with many counts. The rearrangement joins TRBV27 to TRBJ2-1; 8 bases are shared with TRBD2. With V trimmed by 3 bases and J by 4 bases, 5 bases remained unmatched. The V gene's germline CDR1 is MNHEY and CDR2 SMNVEV (reference sequence). The length of the CDR3 is 15 residues. The CDR3 coding sequence is TGTGCCAGCAGTTTTGCCAGCGGGAGTTACAATGAGCAGTTCTTC. Protein sequence: CASSFASGSYNEQFF.

This clonotype was observed at least ten times. The genes are TRBV11-2 and TRBJ2-3, with D perhaps TRBD1 (6 bases). This CDR3 is built from 16 residues. V dropped 5 bases and J dropped 2 bases, with 17 bases sitting between them. Germline V gives CDR1 SGHAT, CDR2 FQNNGV. CDR3 residues: CASSPKDTGFTDTQYF. The CDR3 DNA follows: TGTGCCAGCAGCCCTAAGGATACAGGGTTCACAGATACGCAGTATTTT. The full variable domain, with the rest looked up from reference TRBV11-2 and TRBJ2-3, is EAGVAQSPRYKIIEKRQSVAFWCNPISGHATLYWYQQILGQGPKLLIQFQNNGVVDDSQLPKDRFSAERLKGVDSTLKIQPAKLEDSAVYLCASSPKDTGFTDTQYFGPGTRLTVL.

The chain links TRBV2 to TRBJ1-5; D is uncertain. The ends were cut back, 4 bases at V and 6 bases at J, with 10 bases in the middle. The CDR3 length is 13 residues. Looked up from germline, CDR1 is SNHLY and CDR2 is FYNNEI. The CDR3 loop is CASSVYGVQPQHF. CDR3 in DNA: TGTGCCAGCAGTGTGTATGGGGTTCAGCCCCAGCATTTT.

The chain joins TRBV6-1 to TRBJ2-1; a possible D gene is TRBD2 (6 bases). The CDR3 extends over 15 amino acids. With 2 bases removed from V and 2 bases from J, the gap between germline ends came to 10 bases. Germline V gene data show CDR1 as MNHNS and CDR2 as SASEGT. The DNA for the CDR3 is TGTGCCAGCAGTGAAAGGCGGGGCCCCTACAATGAGCAGTTCTTC. Encoded protein: CASSERRGPYNEQFF.

Concerning this clonotype itself: A much larger clone is a single base away; this may be a read error. The chain joins TRBV20-1 to TRBJ2-5; D unresolved. Per germline, CDR1 DFQATT and CDR2 SNEGSKA (reference sequence). The CDR3 loop spans 13 amino acids. V shed 5 bases and J shed 4 bases, with 14 bases lying between them. In DNA form, the CDR3 reads TGCAGTGCTGGCATGTTTACGCGAGAGACCCAGTACTTC. This sequence encodes CSAGMFTRETQYF.

This clonotype was seen a handful of times. This chain connects TRBV7-6 to TRBJ1-2; 9 bases are a match to TRBD1. Germline lookup yields CDR1 SGHVS and CDR2 FNYEAQ. The CDR3 is 13 residues long. V was clipped by 4 bases and J by 8 bases; unmatched bases: 5. CDR3 nucleotides: TGTGCCAGCAGCTCTCCGGGACAGGGAGGCTACACCTTC. Its protein product is CASSSPGQGGYTF.

Ten or more counts support this clonotype. The chain joins TRBV20-1 to TRBJ1-2; TRBD1 agrees at 8 bases. Germline values: CDR1 DFQATT, CDR2 SNEGSKA (reference sequence). V shed 2 bases and J 2 bases; nucleotides not matched to a gene: 10. There are 16 residues in the CDR3. Here the CDR3 DNA reads TGCAGTGCTAGAAAAACGACAGGGACAGGAAACTATGGCTACACCTTC. It is translated as CSARKTTGTGNYGYTF.

This clonotype has ten or more counts. J is TRBJ2-4 and V is TRBV12-3 or TRBV12-4; D is undetermined. The CDR3 totals 15 residues. V was cut by 8 bases and J by 9 bases, with 23 bases left in between. CDR3 region: CASASPTTTRGIQYF. The CDR3 bases are TGTGCCAGCGCGTCGCCGACAACAACCCGCGGCATTCAGTACTTC.

This clonotype was counted ten times or more. The chain carries TRBV27 and TRBJ2-1; 10 nucleotides line up with TRBD2. The CDR3 runs 16 residues. Unmatched junction bases numbered 5, after V lost 4 bases and J lost 2 bases. CDR1 and CDR2 (germline): MNHEY, SMNVEV (reference sequence). The DNA of the CDR3 is TGTGCCAGCAGTTCTCTAGCGGGAGTGGCCTACAATGAGCAGTTCTTC. It codes for CASSSLAGVAYNEQFF.

The chain is built from TRBV6-1 and TRBJ2-1, with TRBD1 matching 9 bases. Germline CDR1 and CDR2: MNHNS and SASEGT. The CDR3 length is 14 residues. The junction had 6 bases not matched to a gene; V was cut back by 5 bases and J by 7 bases. The CDR3 nucleotides are TGTGCCAGCAGTATACAGGGGGCGTATAATGAGCAGTTCTTC. Its translation: CASSIQGAYNEQFF.

This sequence joins TRBV3-1 and TRBJ2-1; 8 bases align to TRBD2. The CDR3 runs 12 residues. Per germline, CDR1 LGHDT and CDR2 YNNKEL (reference sequence). Losses at the gene ends were 5 bases for V and 10 bases for J; bases not matched to a gene: 4. The CDR3 reads CASSSAGGEQFF. The CDR3 DNA follows: TGTGCCAGCAGCTCCGCGGGAGGAGAGCAGTTCTTC.

This clonotype was picked up many times. The chain links TRBV11-2 to TRBJ1-5; 9 bases fit TRBD1. The CDR3 covers 16 residues. CDR1 is SGHAT, CDR2 FQNNGV, per germline. Trimming removed 1 base from V and 7 bases from J; junction bases left unmatched: 8. The CDR3 loop is CASSLGVQGAQQPQHF. The CDR3 nucleotides are TGTGCCAGCAGCTTAGGGGTACAGGGGGCTCAACAGCCCCAGCATTTT. The full variable domain, its missing parts supplied by reference TRBV11-2 and TRBJ1-5, is EAGVAQSPRYKIIEKRQSVAFWCNPISGHATLYWYQQILGQGPKLLIQFQNNGVVDDSQLPKDRFSAERLKGVDSTLKIQPAKLEDSAVYLCASSLGVQGAQQPQHFGDGTRLSIL.

There are a few counts of this clonotype. The chain employs TRBV4-1 and TRBJ1-1, with 7 bases identical to TRBD1. Germline CDR1 MGHRA, CDR2 YSYEKL. The CDR3 is 15 residues long. Trimming cost V 0 bases and J 10 bases; bases outside gene matches: 11. The CDR3 nucleotides read TGCGCCAGCAGCCAAGACTGGAGGGGGCCGGGCGGAGCTTTCTTT. Its protein is CASSQDWRGPGGAFF.

This clonotype was detected ten times or more. This rearrangement joins TRBV20-1 to TRBJ2-4; D is unresolved. The CDR3 spans 11 residues. Germline CDR1 DFQATT, CDR2 SNEGSKA (reference sequence). The V end was cut by 6 bases, the J end by 6 bases, with 9 bases between. In DNA, the CDR3 is TGCAGTGCACCGTGGGGAAACATTCAGTACTTC. Translating it yields CSAPWGNIQYF.

This clonotype was seen at least ten times. V is TRBV30 and J is TRBJ1-2, with 11 positions matching TRBD1. With 5 bases clipped from V and 0 bases from J, the junction kept 8 bases outside the gene matches. Germline V lookup: CDR1 GTSNPN, CDR2 SVGIG (reference sequence). This CDR3 has 16 residues. CDR3 in amino acids: CAWGRGQGVANYGYTF. DNA for the CDR3: TGTGCCTGGGGTAGGGGACAGGGGGTCGCTAACTATGGCTACACCTTC.

For this clonotype: This may arise from a read error, as a much more abundant clone is one base away. The chain has TRBV2 and TRBJ1-5, with TRBD1 matching over 9 bases. The CDR3 has 15 residues. CDR1 and CDR2 (germline): SNHLY, FYNNEI. The DNA for the CDR3 is TGTGCCAGCAGAACACAGGGGGCGAGCAATCAGCCCCAGGATTTT. Protein product: CASRTQGASNQPQDF. The whole variable domain, filled in from reference TRBV2 and TRBJ1-5, reads EPEVTQTPSHQVTQMGQEVILRCVPISNHLYFYWYRQILGQKVEFLVSFYNNEISEKSEIFDDQFSVERPDGSNFTLKIRSTKLEDSAMYFCASRTQGASNQPQDFGDGTRLSIL.

As regards this clonotype: A much larger clone sits a single nucleotide away, making a read error possible. This is likely a read error, given that the CDR3 carries no conserved phenylalanine or tryptophan at its end. This sequence joins TRBV28 and TRBJ2-3; 8 positions match TRBD2. The V gene end was trimmed by 10 bases and the J gene end by 5 bases; junction bases not matched to a gene: 11. Germline-derived CDR1 and CDR2 are MDHEN and SYDVKM. The CDR3 loop spans 14 amino acids. The CDR3 DNA reads as TGTGCCACAAACCTCGGGAGGGCCCAAGATACGCAGTATTCT. As protein: CATNLGRAQDTQYS.

This clonotype has ten or more counts. V gene TRBV6-2 or TRBV6-3 combines with J gene TRBJ1-2, with D unclear. CDR1 and CDR2 from the germline V gene are MNHEY and SVGEGT. V shed 2 bases and J shed 3 bases, with 13 bases lying between them. The CDR3 loop spans 15 amino acids. In DNA, the CDR3 is TGTGCCAGCAGTTACGAGGTAGGAGGCGACTATGGCTACACCTTC. Protein: CASSYEVGGDYGYTF.

The chain joins TRBV4-1 to TRBJ2-1; 10 bases are shared with TRBD2. J was trimmed by 0 bases and V by 4 bases; bases with no gene match: 9. This CDR3 is built from 18 residues. The germline V gene has CDR1 MGHRA and CDR2 YSYEKL. CDR3 amino acids: CASSPQTSGPSSYNEQFF. As DNA, the CDR3 is TGCGCCAGCAGCCCCCAGACTAGCGGGCCTAGCTCCTACAATGAGCAGTTCTTC.

The chain combines TRBV20-1 with TRBJ2-5, with TRBD1 matching 11 bases. After removal of 1 base from V and 0 bases from J, the junction contained 1 base not matched to a gene. This CDR3 region has 15 residues. Germline V gene sequence: CDR1 DFQATT, CDR2 SNEGSKA (reference sequence). The chain's CDR3 is CSARGDRGYQETQYF. Written as DNA, the CDR3 is TGCAGTGCTAGAGGGGACAGGGGGTACCAAGAGACCCAGTACTTC.